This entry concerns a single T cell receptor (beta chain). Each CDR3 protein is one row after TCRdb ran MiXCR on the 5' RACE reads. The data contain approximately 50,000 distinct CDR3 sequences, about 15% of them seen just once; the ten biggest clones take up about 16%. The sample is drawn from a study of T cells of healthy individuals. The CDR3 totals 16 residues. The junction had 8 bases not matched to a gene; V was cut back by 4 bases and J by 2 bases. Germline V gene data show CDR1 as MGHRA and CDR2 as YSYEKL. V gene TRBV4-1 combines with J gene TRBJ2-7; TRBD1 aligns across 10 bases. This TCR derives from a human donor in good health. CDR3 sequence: CASSPTTGGATYEQYF. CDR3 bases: TGCGCCAGCAGCCCAACGACAGGGGGCGCCACCTACGAGCAGTACTTC.